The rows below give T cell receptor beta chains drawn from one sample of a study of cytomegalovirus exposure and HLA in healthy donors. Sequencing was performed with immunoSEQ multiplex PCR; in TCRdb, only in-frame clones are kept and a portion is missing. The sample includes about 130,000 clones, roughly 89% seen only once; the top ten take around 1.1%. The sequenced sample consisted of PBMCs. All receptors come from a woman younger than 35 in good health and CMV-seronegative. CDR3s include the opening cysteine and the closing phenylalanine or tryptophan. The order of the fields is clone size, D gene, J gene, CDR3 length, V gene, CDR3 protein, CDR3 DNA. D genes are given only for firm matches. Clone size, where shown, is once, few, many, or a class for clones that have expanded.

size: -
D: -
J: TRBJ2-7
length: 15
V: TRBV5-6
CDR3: CASSLEVRSSYEQYF
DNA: TGTGCCAGCAGCTTGGAAGTCAGAAGCTCCTACGAGCAGTACTTC

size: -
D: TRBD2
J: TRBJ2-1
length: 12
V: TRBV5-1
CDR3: CASTAGGYEQFF
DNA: TGCGCCAGCACGGCGGGGGGATATGAGCAGTTCTTC

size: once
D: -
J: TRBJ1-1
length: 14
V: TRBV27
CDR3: CASSLTVRGTEAFF
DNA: TGTGCCAGCAGTTTGACCGTCCGGGGGACTGAAGCTTTCTTT

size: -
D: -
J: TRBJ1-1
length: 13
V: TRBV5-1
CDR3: CASSFDYNTEAFF
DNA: TGCGCCAGCAGCTTTGACTACAACACTGAAGCTTTCTTT

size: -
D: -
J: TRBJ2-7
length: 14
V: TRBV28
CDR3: CASSLSFPPGEQYF
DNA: TGTGCCAGCAGTTTAAGCTTTCCACCGGGCGAGCAGTACTTC

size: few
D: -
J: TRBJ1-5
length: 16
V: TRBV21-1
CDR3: CASSVRDRVRNQPQHF
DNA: TGTGCCAGCAGCGTCCGGGACAGGGTCAGAAATCAGCCCCAGCATTTT

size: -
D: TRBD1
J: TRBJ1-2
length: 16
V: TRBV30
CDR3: CAWSVPPDRANYGYTF
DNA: TGTGCCTGGAGTGTACCTCCCGACAGGGCTAACTATGGCTACACCTTC

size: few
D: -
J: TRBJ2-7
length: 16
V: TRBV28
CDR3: CASSFVYSGIAYEQYF
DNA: TGTGCCAGCAGTTTTGTATATTCCGGGATTGCCTACGAGCAGTACTTC

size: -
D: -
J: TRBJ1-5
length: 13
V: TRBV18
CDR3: CASSPDRNQPQHF
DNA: TGTGCCAGCTCACCAGACAGGAATCAGCCCCAGCATTTT

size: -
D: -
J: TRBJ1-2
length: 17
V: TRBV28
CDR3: CASSSLPIHREQGGYTF
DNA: TGTGCCAGCAGTTCCCTCCCGATTCACAGGGAACAAGGTGGCTACACCTTC

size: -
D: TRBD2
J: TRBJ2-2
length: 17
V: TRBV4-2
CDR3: CASSQDGAGAVTGELFF
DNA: TGTGCCAGCAGCCAAGACGGAGCGGGGGCTGTCACCGGGGAGCTGTTTTTT

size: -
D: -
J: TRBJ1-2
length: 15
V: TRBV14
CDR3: CASSPGFGGNYGYTF
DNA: TGTGCCAGCAGCCCCGGGTTTGGAGGGAACTATGGCTACACCTTC

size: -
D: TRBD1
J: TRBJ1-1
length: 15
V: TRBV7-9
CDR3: CASSLLSQGDTEAFF
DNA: TGTGCCAGCAGCTTATTAAGTCAGGGGGACACTGAAGCTTTCTTT

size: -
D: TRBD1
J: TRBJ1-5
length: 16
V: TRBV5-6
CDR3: CASSLTSGQANQPQHF
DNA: TGTGCCAGCAGCCTAACCTCGGGACAGGCAAATCAGCCCCAGCATTTT

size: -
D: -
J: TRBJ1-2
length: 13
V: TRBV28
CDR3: CASSANGLYGYTF
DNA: TGTGCCAGCAGTGCGAACGGTCTCTATGGCTACACCTTC

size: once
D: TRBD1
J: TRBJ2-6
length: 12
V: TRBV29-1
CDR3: CSVEDPGQASTF
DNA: TGCAGCGTTGAAGATCCAGGACAGGCTTCGACTTTC

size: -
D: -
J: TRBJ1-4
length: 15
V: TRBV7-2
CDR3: CASSLFGDRNEKLFF
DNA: TGTGCCAGCAGCTTATTCGGAGACAGGAATGAAAAACTGTTTTTT

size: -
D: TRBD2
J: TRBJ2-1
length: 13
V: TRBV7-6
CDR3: CASGRGLAWEQFF
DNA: TGTGCCAGTGGAAGGGGACTAGCCTGGGAGCAGTTCTTC

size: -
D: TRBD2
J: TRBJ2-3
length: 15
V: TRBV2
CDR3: CASKASGATTDTQYF
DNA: TGTGCCAGCAAGGCTAGCGGGGCCACCACAGATACGCAGTATTTT

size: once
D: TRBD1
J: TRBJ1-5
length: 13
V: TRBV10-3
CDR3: CASKEGDRQPQHF
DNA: TGTGCCAGCAAAGAAGGGGACAGGCAGCCCCAGCATTTT

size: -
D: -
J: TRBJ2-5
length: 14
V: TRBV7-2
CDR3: CASSLSSGLETQYF
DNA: TGTGCCAGCAGCTTAAGTAGCGGACTAGAGACCCAGTACTTC

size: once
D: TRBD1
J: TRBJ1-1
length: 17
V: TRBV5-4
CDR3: CASSSSGGNRMNTEAFF
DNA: TGTGCCAGCAGCTCATCAGGGGGTAACCGCATGAACACTGAAGCTTTCTTT

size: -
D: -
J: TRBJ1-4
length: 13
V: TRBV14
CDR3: CASSLAGSEKLFF
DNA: TGTGCCAGCAGCCTGGCAGGGTCGGAGAAACTGTTTTTT

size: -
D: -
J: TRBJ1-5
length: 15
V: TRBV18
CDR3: CASSPVDTVDQPQHF
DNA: TGTGCCAGCTCACCGGTTGACACCGTAGATCAGCCCCAGCATTTT

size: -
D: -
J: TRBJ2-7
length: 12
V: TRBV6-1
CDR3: CASTQEPYEQYF
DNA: TGTGCCAGCACACAGGAGCCCTACGAGCAGTACTTC

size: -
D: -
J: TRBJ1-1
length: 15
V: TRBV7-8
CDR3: CASSSRTAENTEAFF
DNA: TGTGCCAGCAGCTCACGTACAGCAGAGAACACTGAAGCTTTCTTT

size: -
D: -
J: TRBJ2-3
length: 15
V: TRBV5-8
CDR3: CASSFDGLRTDTQYF
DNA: TGTGCCAGCAGCTTTGATGGGCTGCGCACAGATACGCAGTATTTT

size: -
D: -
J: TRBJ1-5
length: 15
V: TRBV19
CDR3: CASSPQGYSNQPQHF
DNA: TGTGCCAGTAGTCCGCAGGGGTATAGCAATCAGCCCCAGCATTTT

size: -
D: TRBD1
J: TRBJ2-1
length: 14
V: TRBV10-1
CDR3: CASSAGQGLNEQFF
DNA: TGCGCCAGCAGTGCGGGACAGGGGCTCAATGAGCAGTTCTTC

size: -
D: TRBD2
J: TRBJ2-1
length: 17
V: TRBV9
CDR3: CASSVPGTSGPYNEQFF
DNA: TGTGCCAGCAGCGTACCGGGGACTAGCGGACCCTACAATGAGCAGTTCTTC

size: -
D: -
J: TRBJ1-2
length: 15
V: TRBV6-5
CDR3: CASSHTLSRGDGYTF
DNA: TGTGCCAGCAGTCACACGTTGTCGCGTGGAGATGGCTACACCTTC

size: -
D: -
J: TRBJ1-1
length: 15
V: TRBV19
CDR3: CASKVQTTMNTEAFF
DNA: TGTGCCAGTAAAGTGCAGACTACTATGAACACTGAAGCTTTCTTT

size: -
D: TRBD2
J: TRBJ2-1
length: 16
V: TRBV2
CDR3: CASSPGLAGRYNEQFF
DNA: TGTGCCAGCAGCCCGGGACTAGCGGGCCGCTACAATGAGCAGTTCTTC

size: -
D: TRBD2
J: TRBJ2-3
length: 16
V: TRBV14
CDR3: CASTKLAGGATDTQYF
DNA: TGTGCCAGCACCAAACTAGCGGGAGGTGCTACAGATACGCAGTATTTT

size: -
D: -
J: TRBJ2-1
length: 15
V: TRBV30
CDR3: CAWSASWVPYNEQFF
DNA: TGTGCCTGGAGCGCTAGCTGGGTTCCCTACAATGAGCAGTTCTTC

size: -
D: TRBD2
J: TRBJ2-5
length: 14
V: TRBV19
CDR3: CATKVAGGQETQYF
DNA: TGTGCCACCAAGGTGGCGGGGGGCCAGGAGACCCAGTACTTC

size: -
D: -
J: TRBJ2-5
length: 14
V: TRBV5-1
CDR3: CASSLGGGAETQYF
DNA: TGCGCCAGCAGCTTGGGGGGGGGCGCGGAGACCCAGTACTTC

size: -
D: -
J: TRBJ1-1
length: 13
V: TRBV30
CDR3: CAWSVLSSTEAFF
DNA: TGTGCCTGGAGTGTACTATCGAGCACTGAAGCTTTCTTT

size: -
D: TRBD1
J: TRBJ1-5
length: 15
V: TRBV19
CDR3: CATGEPTGEHQPQHF
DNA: TGTGCCACCGGAGAACCTACAGGGGAGCATCAGCCCCAGCATTTT

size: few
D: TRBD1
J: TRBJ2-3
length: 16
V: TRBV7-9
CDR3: CASSPAGQGGTDTQYF
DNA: TGTGCCAGCAGCCCAGCGGGACAGGGGGGCACAGATACGCAGTATTTT

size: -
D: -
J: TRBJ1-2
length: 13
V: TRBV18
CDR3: CASSATGYYGYTF
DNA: TGTGCCAGCTCAGCTACAGGGTACTATGGCTACACCTTC

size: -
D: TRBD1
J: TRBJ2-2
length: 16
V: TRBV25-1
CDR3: CASRGTGQGAFGELFF
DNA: TGTGCCAGCAGGGGAACGGGACAGGGGGCTTTCGGGGAGCTGTTTTTT

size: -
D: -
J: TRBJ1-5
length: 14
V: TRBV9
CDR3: CASSVGPGKQPQHF
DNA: TGTGCCAGCAGCGTAGGGCCCGGGAAACAGCCCCAGCATTTT

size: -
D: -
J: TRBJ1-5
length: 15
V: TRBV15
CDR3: CATSSLRGSNQPQHF
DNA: TGTGCCACCAGCAGCCTCAGGGGTAGCAATCAGCCCCAGCATTTT